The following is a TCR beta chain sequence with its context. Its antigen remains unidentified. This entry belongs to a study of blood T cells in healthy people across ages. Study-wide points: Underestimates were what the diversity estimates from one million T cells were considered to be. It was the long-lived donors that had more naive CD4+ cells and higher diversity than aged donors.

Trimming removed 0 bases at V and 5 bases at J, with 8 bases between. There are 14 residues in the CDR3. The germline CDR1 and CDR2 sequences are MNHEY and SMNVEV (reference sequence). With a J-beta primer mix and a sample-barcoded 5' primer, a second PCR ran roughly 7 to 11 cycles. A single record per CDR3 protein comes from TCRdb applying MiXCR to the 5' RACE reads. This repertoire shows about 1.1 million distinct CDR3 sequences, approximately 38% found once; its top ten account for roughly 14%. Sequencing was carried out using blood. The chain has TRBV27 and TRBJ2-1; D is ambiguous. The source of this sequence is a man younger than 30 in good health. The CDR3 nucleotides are TGTGCCAGCAGTTTATCGGGGTGGGACAATGAGCAGTTCTTC. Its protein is CASSLSGWDNEQFF.